This T cell receptor (beta chain) was sequenced for a study of OX40 agonist ivuxolimab in advanced cancers. Study results and caveats: In CD8+ T cells, expanded clones were on average more numerous than in CD4+. CD4+ and CD8+ T cells in blood underwent clonal expansion by week 6 at 0.1 to 3.0 mg/kg.

Measured with immunoSEQ multiplex PCR; TCRdb has only the in-frame clones, and not every one. Among about 83,000 clones, 65% to 90% were seen once, and the ten largest hold around 0.7%. The CDR3 consists of 16 residues. Trimming shortened V by 0 bases and J by 0 bases, and 12 bases separated the two germline ends. Per germline, CDR1 SGHRS and CDR2 YFSETQ. Concerning this clone itself: Its antigen is not identified.

This clonotype was obtained from an adult with an advanced solid tumor such as melanoma, head and neck, liver or kidney cancer. The sample consisted of CD4+ or CD8+ T cells sorted from blood, taken in a trial of the OX40 agonist ivuxolimab. V and J are TRBV5-1 and TRBJ1-1; the D gene is possibly TRBD1 (6 bases). In DNA, the CDR3 is TGCGCCAGCAGCTTGGCCGGGGGCGAGGTGAACACTGAAGCTTTCTTT. This codes for CASSLAGGEVNTEAFF.